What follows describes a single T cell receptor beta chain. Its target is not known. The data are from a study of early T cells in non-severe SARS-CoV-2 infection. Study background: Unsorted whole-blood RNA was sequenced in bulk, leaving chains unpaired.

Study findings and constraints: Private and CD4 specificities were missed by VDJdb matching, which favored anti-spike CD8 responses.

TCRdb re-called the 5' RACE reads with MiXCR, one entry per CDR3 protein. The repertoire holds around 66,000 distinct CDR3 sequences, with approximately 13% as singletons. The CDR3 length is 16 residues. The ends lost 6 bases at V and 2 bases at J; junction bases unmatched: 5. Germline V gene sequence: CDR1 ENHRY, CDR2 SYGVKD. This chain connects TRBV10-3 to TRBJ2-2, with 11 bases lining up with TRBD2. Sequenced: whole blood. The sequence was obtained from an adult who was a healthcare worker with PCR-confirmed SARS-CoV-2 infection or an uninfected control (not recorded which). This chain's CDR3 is CAISFTSGSNTGELFF. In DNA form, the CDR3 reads TGTGCCATCAGCTTTACTAGCGGGAGTAACACCGGGGAGCTGTTTTTT.